The 20 T cell receptor beta chains presented below share a single source sample, sequenced in a study of cytomegalovirus exposure and HLA in healthy donors. 13 Jbeta primers and 60 Vbeta primers were used for the PCR. Sequencing was performed with immunoSEQ multiplex PCR; in TCRdb, only in-frame clones are kept and a portion is missing. Found here are 130,000 or so clones, 65% to 80% of them singletons; the top ten hold around 4%. Sequencing was done on a sample of PBMCs. The receptor set was obtained from a male donor in good health and CMV-seropositive.

The gene calls are TRBV29-1 and TRBJ1-2, with D possibly TRBD1 on 5 matching bases. V dropped 7 bases and J dropped 1 base, with 7 bases sitting between them. CDR3 length: 11 amino acids. The germline CDR1 and CDR2 sequences are SQVTM and ANQGSEA. The CDR3 sequence is CSGGHNYGYTF. The CDR3 region has the DNA TGCAGCGGTGGACATAACTATGGCTACACCTTC.

This clone was detected only a few times. This rearrangement joins TRBV9 to TRBJ1-2; D unresolved. V lost 0 bases, J lost 4 bases, and 7 bases lay in between. The CDR3 contains 13 residues. Germline V gives CDR1 SGDLS, CDR2 YYNGEE. The CDR3 DNA is TGTGCCAGCAGCGTAGGCGGCCTCTATGGCTACACCTTC. Translating gives CASSVGGLYGYTF.

V usage is TRBV27 and J usage is TRBJ1-2; D unclear. The CDR3 length is 15 residues. Trimming cost V 6 bases and J 5 bases, with 19 bases left between them. Germline V gene sequence: CDR1 MNHEY, CDR2 SMNVEV (reference sequence). The CDR3 loop reads CASSMNSGRLYGYTF. DNA for the CDR3: TGTGCCAGCAGCATGAACAGCGGCAGGCTGTATGGCTACACCTTC.

This rearrangement joins TRBV7-2 to TRBJ2-7; 7 nucleotides align to TRBD2. The CDR3 sequence is 14 residues long. J lost 3 bases, V lost 4 bases, and 6 bases had no gene match. Germline CDR1 and CDR2: SGHTA and FQGNSA. In DNA, the CDR3 is TGTGCCAGCAGCTCAGGACTAGGCCGCTACGAGCAGTACTTC. Protein sequence: CASSSGLGRYEQYF.

The V call is TRBV10-3, the J call TRBJ1-1; possible D gene TRBD1, 6 bases. Trimming took 7 bases from V and 6 from J, leaving 18 bases between them. Germline V gene sequence: CDR1 ENHRY, CDR2 SYGVKD. The CDR3 length is 14 residues. The CDR3: CAITDPTGFSEAFF. The CDR3 bases are TGTGCCATCACTGACCCGACAGGTTTCTCTGAAGCTTTCTTT.

This chain links TRBV6-5 with TRBJ1-3; the D gene is possibly TRBD1 (5 bases). Germline V gives CDR1 MNHEY, CDR2 SVGAGI. The CDR3 is 14 residues long. Trimming shortened V by 3 bases and J by 4 bases, and 10 bases separated the two germline ends. The CDR3 sequence: CASSYTRAGNTIYF. The CDR3 DNA sequence: TGTGCCAGCAGTTATACCAGGGCCGGAAACACCATATATTTT.

This rearrangement joins TRBV7-2 to TRBJ2-3, with 12 bases aligning to TRBD2. The CDR3 length is 19 residues. The V gene's germline CDR1 is SGHTA and CDR2 FQGNSA. V lost 0 bases and J lost 0; bases outside the gene matches: 7. In DNA, the CDR3 is TGTGCCAGCAGCTTAGCGCGTCTAGGGACTAGCGGGAGCACAGATACGCAGTATTTT. It encodes CASSLARLGTSGSTDTQYF. Full variable domain (remainder filled in from reference TRBV7-2 and TRBJ2-3): GAGVSQSPSNKVTEKGKDVELRCDPISGHTALYWYRQSLGQGLEFLIYFQGNSAPDKSGLPSDRFSAERTGGSVSTLTIQRTQQEDSAVYLCASSLARLGTSGSTDTQYFGPGTRLTVL.

The chain combines TRBV10-3 with TRBJ2-3; 10 bases match TRBD2. Germline V gene data show CDR1 as ENHRY and CDR2 as SYGVKD. J was trimmed by 4 bases and V by 2 bases; bases with no gene match: 6. CDR3 length: 16 amino acids. For the CDR3, the DNA is TGTGCCATCAGTGAGAGGACTAGCGGCATCGCAGATACGCAGTATTTT. Amino acids: CAISERTSGIADTQYF.

The chain recombines TRBV5-1 with TRBJ2-1; maybe TRBD2 (7 bases). Germline CDR1 is SGHRS and CDR2 is YFSETQ. V was pared by 1 base and J by 8 bases, with 16 bases between. This CDR3 has 15 amino acids. The CDR3 is CASSLLWGGEDEQFF. The CDR3, as DNA: TGCGCCAGCAGCTTGTTGTGGGGGGGCGAAGATGAGCAGTTCTTC.

This clone showed up just once. The chain is built from TRBV5-1 and TRBJ1-1, with a tentative D call TRBD1 (6 bases). Germline loops: CDR1 SGHRS, CDR2 YFSETQ. The CDR3 covers 16 residues. V was pared by 4 bases and J by 0 bases, with 16 bases between. In DNA, the CDR3 is TGCGCCAGCAGCCGCGGGGGGGCTAGATTGAACACTGAAGCTTTCTTT. Translating gives CASSRGGARLNTEAFF. The full variable domain, with the rest looked up from reference TRBV5-1 and TRBJ1-1, is KAGVTQTPRYLIKTRGQQVTLSCSPISGHRSVSWYQQTPGQGLQFLFEYFSETQRNKGNFPGRFSGRQFSNSRSEMNVSTLELGDSALYLCASSRGGARLNTEAFFGQGTRLTVV.

V is TRBV7-2 and J is TRBJ2-2; 10 nucleotides align to TRBD1. Germline CDR1 SGHTA, CDR2 FQGNSA. This CDR3 has 17 amino acids. V gave up 5 bases and J gave up 3 bases; unmatched junction bases: 9. CDR3 residues: CASSPRGQGFDTGELFF. CDR3 DNA sequence: TGTGCCAGCAGCCCCAGGGGACAGGGGTTTGACACCGGGGAGCTGTTTTTT.

This clone was counted only a few times. V is TRBV7-9 and J is TRBJ1-1; D possibly corresponds to TRBD1 (5 bases). This CDR3 comprises 15 residues. Trimming took off 1 base at V and 3 bases at J, with 12 bases between the two ends. Germline V lookup: CDR1 SEHNR, CDR2 FQNEAQ (reference sequence). The CDR3 protein is CASSLVGGADTEAFF. DNA of the CDR3: TGTGCCAGCAGCTTAGTCGGGGGTGCTGACACTGAAGCTTTCTTT.

The chain joins TRBV27 to TRBJ2-7; no reliable D call. Per the germline V gene, CDR1 is MNHEY and CDR2 is SMNVEV (reference sequence). CDR3 length equals 13 residues. Trimming took 3 bases from V and 2 from J, leaving 8 bases between them. In DNA, the CDR3 is TGTGCCAGCAGTTTGGGCTCGACCTACGAGCAGTACTTC. It translates to CASSLGSTYEQYF.

V gene TRBV2 combines with J gene TRBJ2-5; TRBD2 matches at 12 bases. CDR3 length: 15 amino acids. The junction had 2 bases not matched to a gene; V was cut back by 1 base and J by 5 bases. CDR1 is SNHLY and CDR2 is FYNNEI in the germline V gene. CDR3 nucleotides: TGTGCCAGCAGTGAAGGACTAGCGGGGGTGGAGACCCAGTACTTC. Its translation: CASSEGLAGVETQYF.

The rearrangement uses TRBV19 and TRBJ2-7, with 9 nucleotides matching TRBD2. This CDR3 is built from 14 residues. Germline CDR1 LNHDA, CDR2 SQIVND (reference sequence). Trimming removed 6 bases from V and 6 bases from J; junction bases left unmatched: 9. The CDR3 nucleotides are TGTGCCAGTAGGTATAGCGGGGGTTCTGGCGAGCAGTACTTC. It codes for CASRYSGGSGEQYF.

The chain links TRBV5-6 to TRBJ2-3; 9 bases match TRBD1. The germline gives CDR1 SGHDT, CDR2 YYEEEE. V shed 4 bases and J 7 bases; nucleotides not matched to a gene: 4. The length of the CDR3 is 13 residues. The CDR3 protein is CASSRNRGHTQYF. The CDR3 bases are TGTGCCAGCAGCAGGAACAGGGGGCATACGCAGTATTTT.

The chain has TRBV4-1 and TRBJ2-3; 7 nucleotides align to TRBD1. Trimming at V came to 2 bases and at J to 3 bases, leaving 2 bases not matched to a gene. The length of the CDR3 is 14 residues. Germline V gene lookup returns CDR1 MGHRA and CDR2 YSYEKL. CDR3 sequence reads: CASSQNRGTDTQYF. The CDR3 region has the DNA TGCGCCAGCAGCCAAAACAGGGGTACAGATACGCAGTATTTT.

This chain uses TRBV7-9 with TRBJ1-4; D perhaps matches TRBD1 (5 bases). This CDR3 spans 12 amino acids. The V and J ends lost 5 bases and 5 bases respectively, with 6 bases between them. Per the germline V gene, CDR1 is SEHNR and CDR2 is FQNEAQ (reference sequence). The CDR3 DNA follows: TGTGCCAGCAGCCAGGGAAATGAAAAACTGTTTTTT. Protein: CASSQGNEKLFF.

The chain is built from TRBV16 and TRBJ1-4; D is unclear. Germline CDR1 KGHSY, CDR2 FQNENV. The CDR3 contains 14 residues. V gave up 4 bases and J gave up 7 bases, with 13 bases separating them. The CDR3 DNA sequence: TGTGCCAGCAGCCCCGACTCGGTATCTGAAAAACTGTTTTTT. Its protein is CASSPDSVSEKLFF.

V and J are TRBV5-1 and TRBJ2-7, with D hard to call. Trimming took off 0 bases at V and 9 bases at J, with 13 bases between the two ends. This CDR3 has 13 amino acids. CDR1 and CDR2 (germline): SGHRS, YFSETQ. The CDR3 DNA follows: TGCGCCAGCAGCTTGGACAACCCCCCACGGCAGTACTTC. Its translation is CASSLDNPPRQYF.